This TCR beta chain was sequenced in a study of shared T cell receptors in the human thymus. V was trimmed by 0 bases and J by 6 bases, leaving 8 bases between them. Germline CDR1 reads SEHNR; CDR2 reads FQNEAQ (reference sequence). CDR3 length: 14 amino acids. Clones were read by immunoSEQ multiplex PCR, and TCRdb kept only the in-frame ones, dropping some. Among 500,000 to 750,000 clones listed, around 87% were seen once. The data were also submitted as part of a second study, on human thymus T cells. As that study records: Thymic and blood repertoires appeared to display a bias in their usage of V and J genes. Highly overlapping thymic repertoires in unrelated individuals were reported by related research.

The receptor was derived from a boy under two years old with a congenital heart defect. Sequenced input: thymocytes. V gene TRBV7-9 combines with J gene TRBJ1-4; D is perhaps TRBD1 (5 bases). The CDR3 nucleotides are TGTGCCAGCAGCTTAGCGGCAGGGCATGAAAAACTGTTTTTT. Amino acids: CASSLAAGHEKLFF.